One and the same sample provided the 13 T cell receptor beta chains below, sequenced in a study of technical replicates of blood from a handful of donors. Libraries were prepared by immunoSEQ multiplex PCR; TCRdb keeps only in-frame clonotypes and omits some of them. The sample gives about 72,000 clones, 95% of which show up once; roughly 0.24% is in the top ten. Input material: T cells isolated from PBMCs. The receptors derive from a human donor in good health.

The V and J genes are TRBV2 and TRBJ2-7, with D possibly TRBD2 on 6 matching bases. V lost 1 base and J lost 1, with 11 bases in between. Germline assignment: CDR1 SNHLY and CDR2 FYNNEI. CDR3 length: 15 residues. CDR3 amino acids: CASSEGGGSSYEQYF. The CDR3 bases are TGTGCCAGCAGTGAAGGGGGAGGATCGTCCTACGAGCAGTACTTC.

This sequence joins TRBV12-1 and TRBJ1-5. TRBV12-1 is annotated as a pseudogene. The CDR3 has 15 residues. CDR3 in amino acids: CASYSGDSDNQPQHF. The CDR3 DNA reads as TGTGCCAGCTACTCCGGGGATAGTGACAATCAGCCCCAGCATTTT.

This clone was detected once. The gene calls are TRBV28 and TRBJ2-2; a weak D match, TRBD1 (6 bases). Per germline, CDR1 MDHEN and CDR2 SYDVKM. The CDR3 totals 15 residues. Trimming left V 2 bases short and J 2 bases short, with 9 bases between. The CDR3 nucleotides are TGTGCCAGCAGTTTACTGGGACAAAACACCGGGGAGCTGTTTTTT. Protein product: CASSLLGQNTGELFF.

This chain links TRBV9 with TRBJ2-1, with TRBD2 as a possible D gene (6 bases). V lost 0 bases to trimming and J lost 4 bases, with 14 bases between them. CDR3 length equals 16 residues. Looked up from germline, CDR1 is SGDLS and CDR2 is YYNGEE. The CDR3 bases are TGTGCCAGCAGCGTAGCTACTAGGAGGGGTTACAATGAGCAGTTCTTC. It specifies CASSVATRRGYNEQFF.

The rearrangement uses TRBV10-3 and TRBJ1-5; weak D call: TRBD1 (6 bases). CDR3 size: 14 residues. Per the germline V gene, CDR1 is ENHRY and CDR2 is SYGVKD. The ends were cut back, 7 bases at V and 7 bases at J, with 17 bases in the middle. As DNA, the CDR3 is TGTGCCATCAACATCGGCAGGGGACGGCAGCCCCAGCATTTT. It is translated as CAINIGRGRQPQHF.

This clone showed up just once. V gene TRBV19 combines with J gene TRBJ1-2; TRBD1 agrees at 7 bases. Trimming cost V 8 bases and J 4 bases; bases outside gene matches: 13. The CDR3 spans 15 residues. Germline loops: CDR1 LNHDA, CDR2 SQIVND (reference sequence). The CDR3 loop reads CASHFGQESFYGYTF. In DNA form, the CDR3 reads TGTGCCAGTCATTTCGGACAGGAAAGTTTCTATGGCTACACCTTC.

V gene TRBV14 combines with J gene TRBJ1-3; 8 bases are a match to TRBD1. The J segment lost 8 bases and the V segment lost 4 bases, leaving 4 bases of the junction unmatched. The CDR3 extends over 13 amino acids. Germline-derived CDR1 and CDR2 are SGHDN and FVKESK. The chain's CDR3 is CASSPTGEYTIYF. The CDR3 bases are TGTGCCAGCAGCCCGACAGGGGAATACACCATATATTTT.

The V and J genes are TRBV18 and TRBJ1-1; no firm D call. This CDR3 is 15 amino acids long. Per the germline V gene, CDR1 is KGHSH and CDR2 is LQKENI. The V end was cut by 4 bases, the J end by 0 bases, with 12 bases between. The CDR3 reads CASSLSTTLNTEAFF. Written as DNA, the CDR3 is TGTGCCAGCTCACTCTCGACAACGCTGAACACTGAAGCTTTCTTT.

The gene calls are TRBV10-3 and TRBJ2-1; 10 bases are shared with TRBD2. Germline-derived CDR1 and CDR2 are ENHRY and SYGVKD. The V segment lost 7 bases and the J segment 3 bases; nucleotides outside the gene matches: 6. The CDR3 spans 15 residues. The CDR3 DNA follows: TGTGCCATCATCCCTAGCGGGGGCCTCTACAATGAGCAGTTCTTC. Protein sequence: CAIIPSGGLYNEQFF.

The CDR3 DNA is TGTGCCAGCAGCTTGGCTCACAATGAGCAGTTCTTC. It yields the protein CASSLAHNEQFF. This chain connects TRBV5-4 to TRBJ2-1; no definite D call. V lost 0 bases and J 5 bases, leaving 3 bases between the germline ends. The CDR3 spans 12 residues. Germline V gene data show CDR1 as SGHNT and CDR2 as YYREEE (reference sequence).

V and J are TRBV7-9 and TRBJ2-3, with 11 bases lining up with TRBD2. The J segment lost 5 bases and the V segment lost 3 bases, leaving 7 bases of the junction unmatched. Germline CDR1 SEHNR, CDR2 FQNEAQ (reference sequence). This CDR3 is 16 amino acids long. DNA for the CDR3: TGTGCCAGCAGCTTGACGACTAGCGGGATGGGAGATACGCAGTATTTT. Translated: CASSLTTSGMGDTQYF.

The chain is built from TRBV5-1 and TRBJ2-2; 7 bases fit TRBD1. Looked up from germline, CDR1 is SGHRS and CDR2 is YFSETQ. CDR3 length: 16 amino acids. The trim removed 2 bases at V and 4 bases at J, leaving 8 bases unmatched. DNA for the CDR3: TGCGCCAGCAGCTTAGAGGGACAGCCGATCACCGGGGAGCTGTTTTTT. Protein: CASSLEGQPITGELFF.

CDR3 coding DNA: TGTGCCAGCAGCTTAGTCTTTGCGACTGATCCTACCAACTATGGCTACACCTTC. It translates to CASSLVFATDPTNYGYTF. The chain employs TRBV11-2 and TRBJ1-2, with D unclear. V lost 1 base to trimming and J lost 2 bases, with 20 bases between them. This CDR3 spans 18 amino acids. Germline CDR1 SGHAT, CDR2 FQNNGV. Full variable domain (rest looked up from reference TRBV11-2 and TRBJ1-2): EAGVAQSPRYKIIEKRQSVAFWCNPISGHATLYWYQQILGQGPKLLIQFQNNGVVDDSQLPKDRFSAERLKGVDSTLKIQPAKLEDSAVYLCASSLVFATDPTNYGYTFGSGTRLTVV.